These T cell receptor beta chains were read from a single sample in a study of response to subunit inactivated influenza vaccine. In TCRdb, the RT-PCR reads were re-called with MiXCR into one record per CDR3 protein. The sample holds about 780,000 distinct CDR3 sequences; approximately 18% are singletons and the top ten take roughly a tenth. This specimen consisted of PBMCs from blood, obtained about 5 days after vaccination. These receptors were taken from a man aged 45 to 65 who received an inactivated influenza vaccine. Each CDR3 is given with its conserved first and last residue. The D gene is left open where the match is weak. The size entry is marked missing in some rows and otherwise reads once, few, many or a size class.

CDR3 protein: CSVGRGAGGYTF; CDR3 DNA: TGCAGCGTTGGTCGGGGGGCGGGTGGCTACACCTTC; D gene: .; clone size: .; J gene: TRBJ1-2; V gene: TRBV29-1
CDR3 protein: CASSLAGMGNEQFF; CDR3 DNA: TGTGCCAGCAGCTTAGCGGGGATGGGCAATGAGCAGTTCTTC; D gene: .; clone size: few; J gene: TRBJ2-1; V gene: TRBV11-3
CDR3 protein: CSASLGGRNQPQHF; CDR3 DNA: TGCAGTGCTAGTCTGGGGGGGAGGAATCAGCCCCAGCATTTT; D gene: .; clone size: .; J gene: TRBJ1-5; V gene: TRBV20-1
CDR3 protein: CAISAGTGQFF; CDR3 DNA: TGTGCCATCAGTGCAGGGACAGGGCAGTTCTTC; D gene: TRBD1; clone size: .; J gene: TRBJ2-1; V gene: TRBV10-3
CDR3 protein: CAWSPDRGSQPQHF; CDR3 DNA: TGTGCCTGGAGTCCGGACAGGGGAAGCCAGCCCCAGCATTTT; D gene: TRBD1; clone size: .; J gene: TRBJ1-5; V gene: TRBV30
CDR3 protein: CASSQVNSYNEQFF; CDR3 DNA: TGCGCCAGCAGCCAAGTCAACTCCTACAATGAGCAGTTCTTC; D gene: .; clone size: many; J gene: TRBJ2-1; V gene: TRBV4-3
CDR3 protein: CSAYGLDRAGISETQYF; CDR3 DNA: TGCAGTGCTTATGGGTTGGACAGGGCGGGGATTTCGGAGACCCAGTACTTC; D gene: TRBD1; clone size: .; J gene: TRBJ2-5; V gene: TRBV20-1
CDR3 protein: CASSPPWDLGNTGELFF; CDR3 DNA: TGCGCCAGCAGCCCACCGTGGGATCTTGGTAACACCGGGGAGCTGTTTTTT; D gene: .; clone size: .; J gene: TRBJ2-2; V gene: TRBV5-1
CDR3 protein: CASSLDRGATSTDTQYF; CDR3 DNA: TGTGCCAGCAGCTTAGACCGGGGAGCCACTAGCACAGATACGCAGTATTTT; D gene: .; clone size: .; J gene: TRBJ2-3; V gene: TRBV7-8
CDR3 protein: CASSSWGGHQPQHF; CDR3 DNA: TGTGCCAGCAGTAGCTGGGGGGGGCATCAGCCCCAGCATTTT; D gene: .; clone size: .; J gene: TRBJ1-5; V gene: TRBV6-1
CDR3 protein: CASSNPGQGADNEQFF; CDR3 DNA: TGCGCCAGCAGTAATCCGGGACAGGGGGCCGACAATGAGCAGTTCTTC; D gene: TRBD1; clone size: few; J gene: TRBJ2-1; V gene: TRBV10-1
CDR3 protein: CSARVGNTGELFF; CDR3 DNA: TGCAGTGCTAGAGTGGGGAACACCGGGGAGCTGTTTTTT; D gene: .; clone size: few; J gene: TRBJ2-2; V gene: TRBV20-1
CDR3 protein: CASSLAQEGEQFF; CDR3 DNA: TGTGCCAGCAGCTTAGCCCAGGAGGGTGAGCAGTTCTTC; D gene: .; clone size: .; J gene: TRBJ2-1; V gene: TRBV7-2
CDR3 protein: CASSLGYGGGYSYEQYF; CDR3 DNA: TGTGCCAGCAGCTTAGGGTATGGCGGGGGGTACTCCTACGAGCAGTACTTC; D gene: TRBD2; clone size: .; J gene: TRBJ2-7; V gene: TRBV7-9
CDR3 protein: CASSYRRDYEQYF; CDR3 DNA: TGTGCCAGCAGCTATAGGAGGGACTACGAGCAGTACTTC; D gene: .; clone size: .; J gene: TRBJ2-7; V gene: TRBV7-9
CDR3 protein: CSARQGGSGNTIYF; CDR3 DNA: TGCAGTGCCAGACAGGGGGGCTCTGGAAACACCATATATTTT; D gene: TRBD1; clone size: few; J gene: TRBJ1-3; V gene: TRBV20-1
CDR3 protein: CASKPRALYNEQFF; CDR3 DNA: TGTGCCAGCAAACCCCGCGCGCTTTACAATGAGCAGTTCTTC; D gene: .; clone size: many; J gene: TRBJ2-1; V gene: TRBV12-3/TRBV12-4
CDR3 protein: CAISEKRLAGEMYF; CDR3 DNA: TGTGCCATCAGTGAAAAGAGACTAGCGGGAGAAATGTACTTC; D gene: TRBD2; clone size: many; J gene: TRBJ2-7; V gene: TRBV10-3
CDR3 protein: CASSFRDSPGLAGGLLEQFF; CDR3 DNA: TGCGCCAGCAGCTTCCGCGACAGTCCGGGACTAGCGGGAGGCCTCTTGGAGCAGTTCTTC; D gene: TRBD2; clone size: few; J gene: TRBJ2-1; V gene: TRBV5-1
CDR3 protein: CASSYAQGAGTDTQYF; CDR3 DNA: TGTGCCAGCAGCTACGCACAGGGGGCCGGCACAGATACGCAGTATTTT; D gene: TRBD1; clone size: few; J gene: TRBJ2-3; V gene: TRBV7-2
CDR3 protein: CASSLGASLTF; CDR3 DNA: TGTGCCAGCAGCTTAGGGGCCTCTCTGACCTTC; D gene: .; clone size: .; J gene: TRBJ1-2; V gene: TRBV7-2
CDR3 protein: CASSLRGSGGTDTQYF; CDR3 DNA: TGTGCCAGCAGTTTAAGAGGTAGCGGTGGTACAGATACGCAGTATTTT; D gene: .; clone size: .; J gene: TRBJ2-3; V gene: TRBV27
CDR3 protein: CASSEKGRLSGNTIYF; CDR3 DNA: TGTGCCAGCAGTGAAAAGGGACGCCTCTCTGGAAACACCATATATTTT; D gene: .; clone size: .; J gene: TRBJ1-3; V gene: TRBV6-1
CDR3 protein: CASSAPGGTEQYF; CDR3 DNA: TGTGCCAGCAGTGCGCCCGGGGGTACCGAGCAGTACTTC; D gene: .; clone size: few; J gene: TRBJ2-7; V gene: TRBV25-1
CDR3 protein: CASTQLAGGYGELFF; CDR3 DNA: TGTGCCAGCACCCAACTAGCGGGGGGTTACGGGGAGCTGTTTTTT; D gene: TRBD2; clone size: .; J gene: TRBJ2-2; V gene: TRBV7-2
CDR3 protein: CASSFWQETQYF; CDR3 DNA: TGTGCCAGCAGTTTCTGGCAAGAGACCCAGTACTTC; D gene: .; clone size: few; J gene: TRBJ2-5; V gene: TRBV12-3/TRBV12-4
CDR3 protein: CASSFSGGGVYEQYF; CDR3 DNA: TGTGCCAGCAGTTTTTCCGGAGGGGGGGTCTACGAGCAGTACTTC; D gene: .; clone size: .; J gene: TRBJ2-7; V gene: TRBV27
CDR3 protein: CASSFGAGVSQETQYF; CDR3 DNA: TGTGCCAGCAGTTTTGGGGCGGGAGTATCCCAAGAGACCCAGTACTTC; D gene: TRBD2; clone size: .; J gene: TRBJ2-5; V gene: TRBV12-3/TRBV12-4
CDR3 protein: CAISERLAGGGDEQFF; CDR3 DNA: TGTGCCATCAGTGAACGGCTAGCGGGAGGCGGAGATGAGCAGTTCTTC; D gene: TRBD2; clone size: many; J gene: TRBJ2-1; V gene: TRBV10-3
CDR3 protein: CATSDHRDRGQNEQFF; CDR3 DNA: TGTGCCACCAGTGATCACCGGGACAGGGGACAGAATGAGCAGTTCTTC; D gene: TRBD1; clone size: few; J gene: TRBJ2-1; V gene: TRBV24-1
CDR3 protein: CSARLYRDGVVAFF; CDR3 DNA: TGCAGTGCTAGACTTTACAGGGACGGAGTGGTCGCTTTCTTT; D gene: .; clone size: .; J gene: TRBJ1-1; V gene: TRBV20-1
CDR3 protein: CAISESRAASDTQYF; CDR3 DNA: TGTGCCATCAGTGAGTCACGAGCGGCCTCAGATACGCAGTATTTT; D gene: .; clone size: .; J gene: TRBJ2-3; V gene: TRBV10-3
CDR3 protein: CSARGQLLSYEQYF; CDR3 DNA: TGCAGTGCTAGAGGACAGCTTCTCTCCTACGAGCAGTACTTC; D gene: .; clone size: few; J gene: TRBJ2-7; V gene: TRBV20-1
CDR3 protein: CASSSPGRGSEQFF; CDR3 DNA: TGTGCCAGCAGCTCCCCGGGCAGAGGGAGTGAGCAGTTCTTC; D gene: .; clone size: .; J gene: TRBJ2-1; V gene: TRBV7-6
CDR3 protein: CSGGQALNYEQYF; CDR3 DNA: TGCAGCGGAGGACAGGCCCTAAACTACGAGCAGTACTTC; D gene: TRBD1; clone size: few; J gene: TRBJ2-7; V gene: TRBV29-1
CDR3 protein: CSATLINSGDRTQYF; CDR3 DNA: TGCAGTGCCACGTTGATAAATTCCGGAGACAGAACGCAGTATTTT; D gene: .; clone size: few; J gene: TRBJ2-3; V gene: TRBV20-1
CDR3 protein: CASRGQGGHEQFF; CDR3 DNA: TGTGCCAGCAGGGGACAGGGGGGCCATGAGCAGTTCTTC; D gene: TRBD1; clone size: few; J gene: TRBJ2-1; V gene: TRBV5-5
CDR3 protein: CASRVSGPSYEQYF; CDR3 DNA: TGTGCCAGCAGAGTCAGCGGGCCCTCCTACGAGCAGTACTTC; D gene: .; clone size: .; J gene: TRBJ2-7; V gene: TRBV28
CDR3 protein: CASSRAQAHSPLHF; CDR3 DNA: TGTGCCAGCAGTAGGGCACAGGCACACTCACCCCTCCACTTT; D gene: .; clone size: .; J gene: TRBJ1-6; V gene: TRBV12-3/TRBV12-4
CDR3 protein: CSARGIAGVADTQYF; CDR3 DNA: TGCAGTGCTAGGGGAATAGCGGGAGTAGCAGATACGCAGTATTTT; D gene: TRBD2; clone size: .; J gene: TRBJ2-3; V gene: TRBV20-1
CDR3 protein: CASSSLWATDTQYF; CDR3 DNA: TGTGCCAGCAGTTCCTTGTGGGCAACAGATACGCAGTATTTT; D gene: .; clone size: few; J gene: TRBJ2-3; V gene: TRBV5-5
CDR3 protein: CASFLEGTGGSKKYF; CDR3 DNA: TGCGCCAGCTTTCTGGAGGGGACAGGGGGTAGTAAGAAGTACTTC; D gene: TRBD1; clone size: .; J gene: TRBJ2-7; V gene: TRBV5-1
CDR3 protein: CSARTGTSGGDEQFF; CDR3 DNA: TGCAGTGCCCGCACAGGGACTAGCGGGGGTGATGAGCAGTTCTTC; D gene: TRBD2; clone size: .; J gene: TRBJ2-1; V gene: TRBV20-1
CDR3 protein: CAISEGTGAAYEQYF; CDR3 DNA: TGTGCCATCAGTGAAGGGACAGGGGCCGCCTACGAGCAGTACTTC; D gene: TRBD1; clone size: few; J gene: TRBJ2-7; V gene: TRBV10-3
CDR3 protein: CSVEIGANIQYF; CDR3 DNA: TGCAGCGTTGAGATAGGGGCAAACATTCAGTACTTC; D gene: .; clone size: many; J gene: TRBJ2-4; V gene: TRBV29-1
CDR3 protein: CASSSNRGQLSTDTQYF; CDR3 DNA: TGTGCCAGCAGTTCAAACAGGGGCCAGCTGAGCACAGATACGCAGTATTTT; D gene: TRBD1; clone size: .; J gene: TRBJ2-3; V gene: TRBV6-2/TRBV6-3
CDR3 protein: CASSYWAGGPDTQYF; CDR3 DNA: TGTGCCAGCAGTTACTGGGCGGGGGGGCCAGATACGCAGTATTTT; D gene: TRBD2; clone size: few; J gene: TRBJ2-3; V gene: TRBV6-5
CDR3 protein: CASSFAGGNNSPLHF; CDR3 DNA: TGCGCCAGCAGCTTTGCCGGGGGGAATAATTCACCCCTCCACTTT; D gene: .; clone size: few; J gene: TRBJ1-6; V gene: TRBV5-1
CDR3 protein: CAIAGDSLEQFF; CDR3 DNA: TGTGCCATCGCGGGAGATTCGCTTGAGCAGTTCTTC; D gene: TRBD2; clone size: few; J gene: TRBJ2-1; V gene: TRBV10-3
CDR3 protein: CSVEDLRDEQFF; CDR3 DNA: TGCAGCGTTGAAGACCTTAGGGATGAGCAGTTCTTC; D gene: .; clone size: few; J gene: TRBJ2-1; V gene: TRBV29-1
CDR3 protein: CASSLGLARNNEQFF; CDR3 DNA: TGCGCCAGCAGCTTGGGACTAGCGCGGAACAATGAGCAGTTCTTC; D gene: TRBD2; clone size: many; J gene: TRBJ2-1; V gene: TRBV5-1
CDR3 protein: CASSPGQASTDTQYF; CDR3 DNA: TGCGCCAGCAGCCCTGGACAGGCTAGCACAGATACGCAGTATTTT; D gene: TRBD1; clone size: few; J gene: TRBJ2-3; V gene: TRBV5-1
CDR3 protein: CASSSSGRGSGNEQFF; CDR3 DNA: TGTGCCAGCAGCTCATCTGGTCGGGGATCGGGCAATGAGCAGTTCTTC; D gene: .; clone size: .; J gene: TRBJ2-1; V gene: TRBV7-9
CDR3 protein: CASRREDYEQYF; CDR3 DNA: TGTGCCAGCAGAAGAGAAGACTACGAGCAGTACTTC; D gene: .; clone size: few; J gene: TRBJ2-7; V gene: TRBV28
CDR3 protein: CASSLLAGKNTGELFF; CDR3 DNA: TGCGCCAGCAGCTTGCTAGCGGGGAAGAACACCGGGGAGCTGTTTTTT; D gene: TRBD2; clone size: .; J gene: TRBJ2-2; V gene: TRBV5-1
CDR3 protein: CSVGQGVATEAFF; CDR3 DNA: TGCAGCGTGGGACAGGGGGTGGCCACTGAAGCTTTCTTT; D gene: TRBD1; clone size: .; J gene: TRBJ1-1; V gene: TRBV29-1
CDR3 protein: CASSLYSHEQYF; CDR3 DNA: TGTGCCAGCAGCCTTTATTCGCACGAGCAGTACTTC; D gene: .; clone size: few; J gene: TRBJ2-7; V gene: TRBV7-2
CDR3 protein: CATQPGQGYEQYF; CDR3 DNA: TGTGCCACCCAGCCGGGACAGGGGTACGAGCAGTACTTC; D gene: TRBD1; clone size: few; J gene: TRBJ2-7; V gene: TRBV24-1
CDR3 protein: CASSRDGVVLGEQFF; CDR3 DNA: TGTGCCAGCAGCCGTGACGGGGTGGTTTTGGGTGAGCAGTTCTTC; D gene: .; clone size: .; J gene: TRBJ2-1; V gene: TRBV7-9
CDR3 protein: CARGLAGGFHQETQYF; CDR3 DNA: TGTGCCAGGGGACTAGCGGGGGGCTTCCACCAAGAGACCCAGTACTTC; D gene: TRBD2; clone size: many; J gene: TRBJ2-5; V gene: TRBV2